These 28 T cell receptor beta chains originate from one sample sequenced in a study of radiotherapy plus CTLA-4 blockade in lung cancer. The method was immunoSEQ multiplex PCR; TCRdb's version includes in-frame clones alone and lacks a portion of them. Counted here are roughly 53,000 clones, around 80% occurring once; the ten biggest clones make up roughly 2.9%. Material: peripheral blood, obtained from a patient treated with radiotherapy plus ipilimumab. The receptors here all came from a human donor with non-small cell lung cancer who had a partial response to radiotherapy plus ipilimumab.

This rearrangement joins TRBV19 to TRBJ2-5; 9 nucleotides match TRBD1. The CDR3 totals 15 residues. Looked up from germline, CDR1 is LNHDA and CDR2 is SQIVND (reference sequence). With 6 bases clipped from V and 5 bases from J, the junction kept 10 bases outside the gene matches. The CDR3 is CASRLSGQGGETQYF. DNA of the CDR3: TGTGCCAGTAGACTCTCGGGACAGGGTGGCGAGACCCAGTACTTC.

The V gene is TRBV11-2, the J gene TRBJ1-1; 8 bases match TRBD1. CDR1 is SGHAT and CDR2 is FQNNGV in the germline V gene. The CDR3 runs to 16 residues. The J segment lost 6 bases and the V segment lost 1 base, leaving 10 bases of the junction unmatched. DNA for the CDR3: TGTGCCAGCAGCTTAGCCGCAGGGGGCGGGAGCGCTGAAGCTTTCTTT. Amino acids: CASSLAAGGGSAEAFF.

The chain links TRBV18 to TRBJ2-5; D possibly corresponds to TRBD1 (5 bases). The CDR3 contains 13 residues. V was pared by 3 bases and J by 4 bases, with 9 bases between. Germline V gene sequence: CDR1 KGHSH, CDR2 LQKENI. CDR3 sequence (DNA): TGTGCCAGCTCACCGAAGGGGTCAGAGACCCAGTACTTC. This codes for CASSPKGSETQYF.

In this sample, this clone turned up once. CDR3 bases: TGCGCCAGCAGCCCCAGCTCTGGAAACACCATATATTTT. It is translated as CASSPSSGNTIYF. V is TRBV5-1 and J is TRBJ1-3; D unclear. The CDR3 runs to 13 residues. Germline CDR1 SGHRS, CDR2 YFSETQ. Between the trimmed V and J ends, which lost 4 bases and 0 bases, there was a span of 5 bases.

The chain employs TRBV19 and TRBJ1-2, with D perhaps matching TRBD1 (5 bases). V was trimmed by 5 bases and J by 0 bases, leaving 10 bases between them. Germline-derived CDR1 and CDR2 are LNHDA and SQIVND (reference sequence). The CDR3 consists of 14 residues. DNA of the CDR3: TGTGCCAGTAGTCCCAGGGCCGCTAACTATGGCTACACCTTC. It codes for CASSPRAANYGYTF.

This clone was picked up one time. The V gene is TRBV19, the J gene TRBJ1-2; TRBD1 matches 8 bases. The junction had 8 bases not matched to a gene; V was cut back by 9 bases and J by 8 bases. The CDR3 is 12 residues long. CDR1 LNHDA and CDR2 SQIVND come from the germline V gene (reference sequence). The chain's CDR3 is CASQDRAGGYTF. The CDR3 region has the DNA TGTGCCAGCCAGGACAGGGCCGGCGGCTACACCTTC.

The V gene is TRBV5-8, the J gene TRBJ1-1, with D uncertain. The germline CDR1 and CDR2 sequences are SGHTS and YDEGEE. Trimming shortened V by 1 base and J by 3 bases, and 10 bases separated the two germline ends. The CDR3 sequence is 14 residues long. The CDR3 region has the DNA TGTGCCAGCAGCTTGCCGGGGATCGACACTGAAGCTTTCTTT. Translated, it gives CASSLPGIDTEAFF.

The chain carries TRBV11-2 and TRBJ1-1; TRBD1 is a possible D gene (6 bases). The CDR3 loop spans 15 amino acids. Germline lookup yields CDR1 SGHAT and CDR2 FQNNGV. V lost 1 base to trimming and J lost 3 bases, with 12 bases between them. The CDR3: CASSLGTVLYTEAFF. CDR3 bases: TGTGCCAGCAGCTTAGGGACAGTTCTATACACTGAAGCTTTCTTT. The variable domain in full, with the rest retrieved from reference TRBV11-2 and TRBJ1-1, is EAGVAQSPRYKIIEKRQSVAFWCNPISGHATLYWYQQILGQGPKLLIQFQNNGVVDDSQLPKDRFSAERLKGVDSTLKIQPAKLEDSAVYLCASSLGTVLYTEAFFGQGTRLTVV.

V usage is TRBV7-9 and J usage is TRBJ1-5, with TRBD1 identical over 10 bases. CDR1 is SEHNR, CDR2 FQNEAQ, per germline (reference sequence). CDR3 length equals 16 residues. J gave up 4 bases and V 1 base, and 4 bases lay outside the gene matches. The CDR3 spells CASSLGDRGRNQPQHF. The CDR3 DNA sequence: TGTGCCAGCAGCTTAGGGGACAGGGGACGGAATCAGCCCCAGCATTTT.

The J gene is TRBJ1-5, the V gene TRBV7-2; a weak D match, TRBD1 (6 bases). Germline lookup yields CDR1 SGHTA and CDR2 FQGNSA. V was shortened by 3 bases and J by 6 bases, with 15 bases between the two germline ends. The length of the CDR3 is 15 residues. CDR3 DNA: TGTGCCAGCAGCTTGGGGGGGCGCGTCGCTCAGCCCCAGCATTTT. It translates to CASSLGGRVAQPQHF. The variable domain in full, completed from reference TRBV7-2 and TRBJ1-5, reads GAGVSQSPSNKVTEKGKDVELRCDPISGHTALYWYRQSLGQGLEFLIYFQGNSAPDKSGLPSDRFSAERTGGSVSTLTIQRTQQEDSAVYLCASSLGGRVAQPQHFGDGTRLSIL.

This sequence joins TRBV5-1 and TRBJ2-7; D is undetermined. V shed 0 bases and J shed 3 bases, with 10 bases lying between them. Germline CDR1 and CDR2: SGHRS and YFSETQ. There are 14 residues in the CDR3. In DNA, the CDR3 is TGCGCCAGCAGCTTGGCCGTCGAGAACTACGAGCAGTACTTC. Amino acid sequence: CASSLAVENYEQYF.

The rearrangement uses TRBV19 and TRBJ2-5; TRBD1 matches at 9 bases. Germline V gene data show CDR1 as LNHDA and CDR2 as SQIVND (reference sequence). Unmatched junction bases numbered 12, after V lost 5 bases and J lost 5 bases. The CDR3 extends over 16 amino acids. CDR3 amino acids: CASSLGTGFGGETQYF. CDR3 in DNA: TGTGCCAGTAGTCTCGGGACAGGGTTCGGGGGGGAGACCCAGTACTTC.

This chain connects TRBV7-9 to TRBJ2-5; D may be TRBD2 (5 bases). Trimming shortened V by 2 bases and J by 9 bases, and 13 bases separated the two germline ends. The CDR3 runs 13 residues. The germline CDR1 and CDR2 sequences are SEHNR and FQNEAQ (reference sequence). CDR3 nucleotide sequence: TGTGCCAGCAGCTTACAGATCCACGGGGCCCAGTACTTC. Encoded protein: CASSLQIHGAQYF.

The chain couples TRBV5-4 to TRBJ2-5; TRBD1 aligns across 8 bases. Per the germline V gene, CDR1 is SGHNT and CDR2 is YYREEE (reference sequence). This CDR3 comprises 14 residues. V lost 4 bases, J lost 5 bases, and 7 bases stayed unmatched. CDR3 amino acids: CASSILDRDETQYF. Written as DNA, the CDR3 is TGTGCCAGCAGCATCTTGGACAGGGATGAGACCCAGTACTTC.

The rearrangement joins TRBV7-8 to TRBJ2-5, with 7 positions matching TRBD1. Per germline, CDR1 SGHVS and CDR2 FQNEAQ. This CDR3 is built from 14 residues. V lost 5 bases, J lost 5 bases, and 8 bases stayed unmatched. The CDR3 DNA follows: TGTGCCAGCAGCCCTAGGGGGCCGGGGGAGACCCAGTACTTC. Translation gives CASSPRGPGETQYF.

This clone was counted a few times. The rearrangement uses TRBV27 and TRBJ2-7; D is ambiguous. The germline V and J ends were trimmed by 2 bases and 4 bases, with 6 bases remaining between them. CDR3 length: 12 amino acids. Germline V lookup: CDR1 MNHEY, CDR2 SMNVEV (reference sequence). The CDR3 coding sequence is TGTGCCAGCAGTTTACTCGGGTACGAGCAGTACTTC. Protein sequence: CASSLLGYEQYF.

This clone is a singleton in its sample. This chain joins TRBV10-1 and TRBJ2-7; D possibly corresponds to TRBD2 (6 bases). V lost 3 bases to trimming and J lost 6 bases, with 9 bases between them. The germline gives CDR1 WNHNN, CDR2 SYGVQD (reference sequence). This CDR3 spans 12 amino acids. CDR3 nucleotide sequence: TGCGCCAGCAGTGAAGTGGAGGGCGAGCAGTACTTC. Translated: CASSEVEGEQYF.

CDR3 DNA: TGTGCCAGCAGCTTGATGGGGGGAACCGGGGAGCTGTTTTTT. Its protein is CASSLMGGTGELFF. V gene TRBV5-6 combines with J gene TRBJ2-2; maybe TRBD2 (6 bases). The CDR3 is made up of 14 amino acids. V lost 1 base and J lost 5, with 9 bases in between. The germline gives CDR1 SGHDT, CDR2 YYEEEE.

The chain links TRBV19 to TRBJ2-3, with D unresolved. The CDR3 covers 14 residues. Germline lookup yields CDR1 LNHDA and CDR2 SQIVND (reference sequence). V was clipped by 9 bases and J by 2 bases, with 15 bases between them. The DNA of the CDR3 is TGTGCCAGCAAAACAGCTTTCCTCACAGATACGCAGTATTTT. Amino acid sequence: CASKTAFLTDTQYF. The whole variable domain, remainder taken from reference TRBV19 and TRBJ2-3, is DGGITQSPKYLFRKEGQNVTLSCEQNLNHDAMYWYRQDPGQGLRLIYYSQIVNDFQKGDIAEGYSVSREKKESFPLTVTSAQKNPTAFYLCASKTAFLTDTQYFGPGTRLTVL.

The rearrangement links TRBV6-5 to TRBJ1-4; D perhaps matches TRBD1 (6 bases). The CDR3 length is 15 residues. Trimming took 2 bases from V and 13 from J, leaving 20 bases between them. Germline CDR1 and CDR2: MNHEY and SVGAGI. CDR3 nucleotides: TGTGCCAGCAGTTACAGTCTTGGACCATCAGGGGTACTGTTTTTT. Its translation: CASSYSLGPSGVLFF.

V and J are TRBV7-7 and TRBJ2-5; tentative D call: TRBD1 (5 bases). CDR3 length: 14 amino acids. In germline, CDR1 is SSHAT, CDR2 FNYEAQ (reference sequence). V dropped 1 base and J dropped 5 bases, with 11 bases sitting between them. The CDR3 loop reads CASSLEWGRETQYF. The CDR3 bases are TGTGCCAGCAGCTTAGAATGGGGCCGGGAGACCCAGTACTTC. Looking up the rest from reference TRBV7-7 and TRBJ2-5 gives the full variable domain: GAGVSQSPRYKVTKRGQDVTLRCDPISSHATLYWYQQALGQGPEFLTYFNYEAQPDKSGLPSDRFSAERPEGSISTLTIQRTEQRDSAMYRCASSLEWGRETQYFGPGTRLLVL.

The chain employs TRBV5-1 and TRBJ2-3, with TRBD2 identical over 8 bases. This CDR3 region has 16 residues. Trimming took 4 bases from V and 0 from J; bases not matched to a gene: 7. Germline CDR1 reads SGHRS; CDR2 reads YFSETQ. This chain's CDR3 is CASSHFGGGSTDTQYF. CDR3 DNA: TGCGCCAGCAGCCACTTTGGCGGGGGGAGCACAGATACGCAGTATTTT. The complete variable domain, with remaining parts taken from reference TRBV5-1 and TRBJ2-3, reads KAGVTQTPRYLIKTRGQQVTLSCSPISGHRSVSWYQQTPGQGLQFLFEYFSETQRNKGNFPGRFSGRQFSNSRSEMNVSTLELGDSALYLCASSHFGGGSTDTQYFGPGTRLTVL.

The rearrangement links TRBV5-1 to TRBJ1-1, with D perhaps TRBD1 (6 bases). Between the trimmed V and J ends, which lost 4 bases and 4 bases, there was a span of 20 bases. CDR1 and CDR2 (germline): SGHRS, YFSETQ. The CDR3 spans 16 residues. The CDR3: CASSPREGQGGTEAFF. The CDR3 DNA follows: TGCGCCAGCAGCCCCCGGGAGGGCCAAGGGGGCACTGAAGCTTTCTTT.

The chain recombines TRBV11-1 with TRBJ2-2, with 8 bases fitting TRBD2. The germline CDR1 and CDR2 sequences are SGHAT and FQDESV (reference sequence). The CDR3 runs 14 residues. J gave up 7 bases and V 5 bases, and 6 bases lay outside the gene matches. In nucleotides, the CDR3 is TGTGCCAGCAGCCCTGACGGGACTAGCGGGGAGCTGTTTTTT. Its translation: CASSPDGTSGELFF.

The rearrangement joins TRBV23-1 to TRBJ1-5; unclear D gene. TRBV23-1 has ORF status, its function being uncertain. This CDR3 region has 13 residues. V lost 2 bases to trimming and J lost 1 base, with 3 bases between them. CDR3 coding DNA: TGCGCCAGCAGTCAACGGAGCAATCAGCCCCAGCATTTT. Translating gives CASSQRSNQPQHF.

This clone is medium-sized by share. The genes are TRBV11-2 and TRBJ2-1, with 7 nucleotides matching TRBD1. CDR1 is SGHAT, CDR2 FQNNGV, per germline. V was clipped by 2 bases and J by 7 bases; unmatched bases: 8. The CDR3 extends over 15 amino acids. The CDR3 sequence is CASSLPPTGWNEQFF. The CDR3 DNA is TGTGCCAGCAGCTTACCCCCGACAGGGTGGAATGAGCAGTTCTTC.

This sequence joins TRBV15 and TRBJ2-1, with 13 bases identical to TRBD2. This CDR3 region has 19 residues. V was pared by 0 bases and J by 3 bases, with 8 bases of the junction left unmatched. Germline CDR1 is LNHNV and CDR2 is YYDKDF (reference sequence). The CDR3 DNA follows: TGTGCCACCAGCAGAGAGGCGACTAGCGGGGGGCGACTCTACAATGAGCAGTTCTTC. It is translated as CATSREATSGGRLYNEQFF. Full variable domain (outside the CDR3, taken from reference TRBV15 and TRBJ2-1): DAMVIQNPRYQVTQFGKPVTLSCSQTLNHNVMYWYQQKSSQAPKLLFHYYDKDFNNEADTPDNFQSRRPNTSFCFLDIRSPGLGDTAMYLCATSREATSGGRLYNEQFFGPGTRLTVL.

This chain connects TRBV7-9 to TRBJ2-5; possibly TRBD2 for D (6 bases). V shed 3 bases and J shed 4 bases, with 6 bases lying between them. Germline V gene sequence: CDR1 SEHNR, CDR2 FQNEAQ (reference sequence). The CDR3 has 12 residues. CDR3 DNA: TGTGCCAGCAGCTTCGGGGGAGAGACCCAGTACTTC. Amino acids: CASSFGGETQYF.